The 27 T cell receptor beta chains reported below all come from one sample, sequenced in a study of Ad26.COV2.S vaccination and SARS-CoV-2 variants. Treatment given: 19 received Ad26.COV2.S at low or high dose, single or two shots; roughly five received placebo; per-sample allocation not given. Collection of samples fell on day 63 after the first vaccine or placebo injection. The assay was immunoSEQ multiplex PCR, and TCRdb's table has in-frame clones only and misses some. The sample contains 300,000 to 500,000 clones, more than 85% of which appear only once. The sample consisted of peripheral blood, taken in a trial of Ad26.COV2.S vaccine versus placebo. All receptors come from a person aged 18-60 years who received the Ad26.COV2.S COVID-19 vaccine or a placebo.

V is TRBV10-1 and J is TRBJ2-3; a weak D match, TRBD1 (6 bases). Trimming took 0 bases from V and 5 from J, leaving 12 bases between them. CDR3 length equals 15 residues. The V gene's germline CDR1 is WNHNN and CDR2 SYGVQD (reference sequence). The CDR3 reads CASSESGGGGDTQYF. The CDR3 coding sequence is TGCGCCAGCAGTGAGTCTGGTGGGGGCGGAGATACGCAGTATTTT.

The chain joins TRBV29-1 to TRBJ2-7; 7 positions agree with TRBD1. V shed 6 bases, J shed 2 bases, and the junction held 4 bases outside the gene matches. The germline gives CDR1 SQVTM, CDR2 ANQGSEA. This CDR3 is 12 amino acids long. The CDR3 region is CSVRQGPYEQYF. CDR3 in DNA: TGCAGCGTCCGACAGGGTCCCTACGAGCAGTACTTC.

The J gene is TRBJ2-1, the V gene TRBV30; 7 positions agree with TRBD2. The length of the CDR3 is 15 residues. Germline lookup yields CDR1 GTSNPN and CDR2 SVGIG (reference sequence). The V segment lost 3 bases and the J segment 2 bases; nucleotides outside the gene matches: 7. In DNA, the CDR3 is TGTGCCTGGAGCCGAGCGGGGAGAACCTACAATGAGCAGTTCTTC. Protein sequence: CAWSRAGRTYNEQFF. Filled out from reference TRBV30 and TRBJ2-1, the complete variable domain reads SQTIHQWPATLVQPVGSPLSLECTVEGTSNPNLYWYRQAAGRGLQLLFYSVGIGQISSEVPQNLSASRPQDRQFILSSKKLLLSDSGFYLCAWSRAGRTYNEQFFGPGTRLTVL.

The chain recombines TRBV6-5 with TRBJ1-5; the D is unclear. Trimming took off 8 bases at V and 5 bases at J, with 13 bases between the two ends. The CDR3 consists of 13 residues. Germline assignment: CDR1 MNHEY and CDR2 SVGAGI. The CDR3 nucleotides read TGTGCCAGCGGCGGAGAGGTTTATCAGCCCCAGCATTTT. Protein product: CASGGEVYQPQHF.

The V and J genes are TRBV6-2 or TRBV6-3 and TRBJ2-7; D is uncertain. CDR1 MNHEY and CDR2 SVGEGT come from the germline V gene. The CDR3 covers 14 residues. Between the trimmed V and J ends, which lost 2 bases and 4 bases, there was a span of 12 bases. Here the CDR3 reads CASSYVEVSYEQYF. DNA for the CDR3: TGTGCCAGCAGTTACGTAGAAGTATCATACGAGCAGTACTTC.

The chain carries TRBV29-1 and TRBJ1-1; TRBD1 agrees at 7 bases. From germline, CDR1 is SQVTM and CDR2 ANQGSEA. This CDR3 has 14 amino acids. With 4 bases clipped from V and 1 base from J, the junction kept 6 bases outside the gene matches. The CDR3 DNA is TGCAGCGTTGGATCCGGGACAGAGAACACTGAAGCTTTCTTT. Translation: CSVGSGTENTEAFF. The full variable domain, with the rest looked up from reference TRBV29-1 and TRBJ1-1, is SAVISQKPSRDICQRGTSLTIQCQVDSQVTMMFWYRQQPGQSLTLIATANQGSEATYESGFVIDKFPISRPNLTFSTLTVSNMSPEDSSIYLCSVGSGTENTEAFFGQGTRLTVV.

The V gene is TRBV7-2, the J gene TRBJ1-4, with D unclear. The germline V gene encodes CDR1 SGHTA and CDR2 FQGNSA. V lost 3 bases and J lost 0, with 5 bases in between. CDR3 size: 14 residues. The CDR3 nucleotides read TGTGCCAGCAGCTTGCCCTCAACTAATGAAAAACTGTTTTTT. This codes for CASSLPSTNEKLFF.

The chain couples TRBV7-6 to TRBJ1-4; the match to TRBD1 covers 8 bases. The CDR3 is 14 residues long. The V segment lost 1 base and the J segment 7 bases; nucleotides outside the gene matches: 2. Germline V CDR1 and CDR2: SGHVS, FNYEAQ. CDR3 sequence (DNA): TGTGCCAGCAGCTTAGGAACAGGGGGTGAAAAACTGTTTTTT. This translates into CASSLGTGGEKLFF. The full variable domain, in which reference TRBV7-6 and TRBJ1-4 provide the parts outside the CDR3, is GAGVSQSPRYKVTKRGQDVALRCDPISGHVSLYWYRQALGQGPEFLTYFNYEAQQDKSGLPNDRFSAERPEGSISTLTIQRTEQRDSAMYRCASSLGTGGEKLFFGSGTQLSVL.

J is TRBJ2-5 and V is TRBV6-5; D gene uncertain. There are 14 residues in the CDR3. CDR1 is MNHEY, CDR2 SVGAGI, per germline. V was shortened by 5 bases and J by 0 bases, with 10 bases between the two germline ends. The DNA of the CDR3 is TGTGCCAGCAGTCCCTCCACGGACCAAGAGACCCAGTACTTC. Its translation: CASSPSTDQETQYF.

Here the CDR3 reads CASSLEAASNQPQHF. The CDR3 coding sequence is TGTGCCAGCAGCTTAGAGGCAGCTAGCAATCAGCCCCAGCATTTT. The chain recombines TRBV7-2 with TRBJ1-5; no clear D gene. The germline gives CDR1 SGHTA, CDR2 FQGNSA. The ends were cut back, 1 base at V and 0 bases at J, with 7 bases in the middle. This CDR3 spans 15 amino acids. The variable domain in full, with the rest retrieved from reference TRBV7-2 and TRBJ1-5, is GAGVSQSPSNKVTEKGKDVELRCDPISGHTALYWYRQSLGQGLEFLIYFQGNSAPDKSGLPSDRFSAERTGGSVSTLTIQRTQQEDSAVYLCASSLEAASNQPQHFGDGTRLSIL.

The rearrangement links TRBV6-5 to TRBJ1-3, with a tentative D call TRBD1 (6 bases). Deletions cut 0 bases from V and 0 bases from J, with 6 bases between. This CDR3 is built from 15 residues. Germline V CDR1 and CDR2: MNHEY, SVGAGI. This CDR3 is CASSYSTGSGNTIYF. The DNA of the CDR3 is TGTGCCAGCAGTTACTCGACAGGCTCTGGAAACACCATATATTTT.

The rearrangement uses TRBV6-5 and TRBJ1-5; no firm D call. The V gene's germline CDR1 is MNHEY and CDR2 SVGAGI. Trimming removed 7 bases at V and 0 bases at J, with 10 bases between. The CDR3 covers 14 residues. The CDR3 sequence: CASILDGSNQPQHF. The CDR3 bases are TGTGCCAGCATCCTCGACGGTAGCAATCAGCCCCAGCATTTT.

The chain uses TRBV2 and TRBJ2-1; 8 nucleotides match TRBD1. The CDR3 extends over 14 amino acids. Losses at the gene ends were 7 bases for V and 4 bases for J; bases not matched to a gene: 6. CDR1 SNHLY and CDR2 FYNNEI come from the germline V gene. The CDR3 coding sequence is TGTGCCAGCACCGGGACAGGAGTATACAATGAGCAGTTCTTC. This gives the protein CASTGTGVYNEQFF.

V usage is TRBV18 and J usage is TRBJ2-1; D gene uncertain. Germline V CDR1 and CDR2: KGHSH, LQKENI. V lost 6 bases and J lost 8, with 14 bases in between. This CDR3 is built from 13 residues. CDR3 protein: CASSYPPPYEQFF. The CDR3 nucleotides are TGTGCCAGCTCGTACCCACCCCCGTATGAGCAGTTCTTC.

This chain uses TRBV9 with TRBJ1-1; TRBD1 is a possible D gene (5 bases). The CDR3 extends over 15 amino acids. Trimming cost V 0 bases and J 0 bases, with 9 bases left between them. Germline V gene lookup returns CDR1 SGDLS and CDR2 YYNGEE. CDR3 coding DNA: TGTGCCAGCAGCGTAGGGGGCAGGTTGAACACTGAAGCTTTCTTT. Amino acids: CASSVGGRLNTEAFF.

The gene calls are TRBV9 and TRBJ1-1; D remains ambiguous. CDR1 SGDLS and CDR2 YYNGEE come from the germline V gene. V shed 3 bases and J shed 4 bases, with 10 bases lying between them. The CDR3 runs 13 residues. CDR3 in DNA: TGTGCCAGCAGCGCGGGTCGGGGCACTGAAGCTTTCTTT. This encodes CASSAGRGTEAFF.

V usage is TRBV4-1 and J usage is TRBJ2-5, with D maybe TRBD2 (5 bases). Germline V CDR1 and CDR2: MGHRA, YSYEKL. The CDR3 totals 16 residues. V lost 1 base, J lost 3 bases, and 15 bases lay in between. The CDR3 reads CASSQGPALEEETQYF. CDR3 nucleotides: TGCGCCAGCAGCCAAGGTCCGGCCCTGGAGGAAGAGACCCAGTACTTC.

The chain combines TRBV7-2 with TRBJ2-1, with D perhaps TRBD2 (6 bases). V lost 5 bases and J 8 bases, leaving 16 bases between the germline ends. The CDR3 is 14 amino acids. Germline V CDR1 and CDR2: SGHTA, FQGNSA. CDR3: CASSPRRELDEQFF. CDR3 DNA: TGTGCCAGCAGCCCACGGAGGGAGTTGGATGAGCAGTTCTTC.

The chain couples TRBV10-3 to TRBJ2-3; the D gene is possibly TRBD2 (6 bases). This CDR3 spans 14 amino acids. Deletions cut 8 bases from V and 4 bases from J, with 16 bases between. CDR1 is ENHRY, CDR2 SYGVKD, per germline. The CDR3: CAIGPGRNADTQYF. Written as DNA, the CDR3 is TGTGCCATCGGCCCAGGGAGGAATGCAGATACGCAGTATTTT.

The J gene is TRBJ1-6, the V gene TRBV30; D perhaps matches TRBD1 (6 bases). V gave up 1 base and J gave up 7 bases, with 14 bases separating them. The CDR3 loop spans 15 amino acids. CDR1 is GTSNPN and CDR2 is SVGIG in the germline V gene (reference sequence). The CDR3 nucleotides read TGTGCCTGGAGTGCGCGTGGGACATCGAATTCACCCCTCCACTTT. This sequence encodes CAWSARGTSNSPLHF. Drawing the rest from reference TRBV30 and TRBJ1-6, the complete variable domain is SQTIHQWPATLVQPVGSPLSLECTVEGTSNPNLYWYRQAAGRGLQLLFYSVGIGQISSEVPQNLSASRPQDRQFILSSKKLLLSDSGFYLCAWSARGTSNSPLHFGNGTRLTVT.

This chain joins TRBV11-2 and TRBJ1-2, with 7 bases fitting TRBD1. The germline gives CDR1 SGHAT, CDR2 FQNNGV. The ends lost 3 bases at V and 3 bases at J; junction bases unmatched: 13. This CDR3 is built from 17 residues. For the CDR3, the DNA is TGTGCCAGCAGCTTTTACTTCGACAGGGCCCGCCACTATGGCTACACCTTC. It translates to CASSFYFDRARHYGYTF.

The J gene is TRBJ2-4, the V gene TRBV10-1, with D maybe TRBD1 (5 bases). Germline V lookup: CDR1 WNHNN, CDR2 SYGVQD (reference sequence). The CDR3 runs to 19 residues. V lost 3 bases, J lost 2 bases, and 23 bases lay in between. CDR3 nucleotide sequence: TGCGCCAGCAGTGAAGGGGCATTACAGGCTGGGCTCCCCAAAAACATTCAGTACTTC. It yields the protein CASSEGALQAGLPKNIQYF.

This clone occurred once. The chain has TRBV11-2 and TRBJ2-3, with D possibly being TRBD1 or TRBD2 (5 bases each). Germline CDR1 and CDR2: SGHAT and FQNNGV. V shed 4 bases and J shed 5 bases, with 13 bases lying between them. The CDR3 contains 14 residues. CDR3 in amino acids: CASSWGRTIDTQYF. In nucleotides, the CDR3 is TGTGCCAGCAGCTGGGGACGTACGATAGATACGCAGTATTTT.

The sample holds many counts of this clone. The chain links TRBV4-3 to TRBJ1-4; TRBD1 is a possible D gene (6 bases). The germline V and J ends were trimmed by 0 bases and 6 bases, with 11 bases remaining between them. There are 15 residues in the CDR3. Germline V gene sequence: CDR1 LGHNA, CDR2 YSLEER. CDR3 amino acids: CASSQEGRGYEKLFF. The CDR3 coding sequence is TGCGCCAGCAGCCAAGAAGGCAGGGGATATGAAAAACTGTTTTTT.

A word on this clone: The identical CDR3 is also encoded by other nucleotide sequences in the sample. Here the CDR3 reads CASSLGTGGTEAFF. CDR3 nucleotides: TGTGCCAGCAGCTTAGGGACAGGGGGGACTGAAGCTTTCTTT. The rearrangement links TRBV13 to TRBJ1-1, with 9 positions matching TRBD1. CDR1 is PRHDT, CDR2 FYEKMQ, per germline (reference sequence). V trimming: 0 bases; J trimming: 5 bases; junction bases outside the gene matches: 1. The CDR3 has 14 residues.

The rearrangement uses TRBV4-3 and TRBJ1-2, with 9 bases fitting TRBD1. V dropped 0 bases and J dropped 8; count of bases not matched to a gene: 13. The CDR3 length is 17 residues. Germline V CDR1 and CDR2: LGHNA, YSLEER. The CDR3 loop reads CASSQDLTSTGGKGYTF. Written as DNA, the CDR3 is TGCGCCAGCAGCCAAGATCTCACATCGACAGGGGGAAAGGGCTACACCTTC.

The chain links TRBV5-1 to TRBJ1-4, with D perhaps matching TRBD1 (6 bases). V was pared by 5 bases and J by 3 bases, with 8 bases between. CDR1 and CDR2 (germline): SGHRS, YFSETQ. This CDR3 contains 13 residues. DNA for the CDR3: TGCGCCAGCAGGGACAGCCCTAATGAAAAACTGTTTTTT. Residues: CASRDSPNEKLFF.